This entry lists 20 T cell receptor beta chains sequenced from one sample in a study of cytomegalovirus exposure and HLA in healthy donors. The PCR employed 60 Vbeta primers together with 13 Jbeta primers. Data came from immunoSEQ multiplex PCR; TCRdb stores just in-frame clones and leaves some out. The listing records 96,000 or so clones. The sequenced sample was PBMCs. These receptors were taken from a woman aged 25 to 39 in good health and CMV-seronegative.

The CDR3 region has the DNA TGTGCCAGCAGCTTCTCCACACAGGGGGTATTGGGCACTGAAGCTTTCTTT. Amino acids: CASSFSTQGVLGTEAFF. V and J are TRBV11-2 and TRBJ1-1, with 8 bases aligning to TRBD1. The V gene's germline CDR1 is SGHAT and CDR2 FQNNGV. The CDR3 consists of 17 residues. Trimming removed 3 bases from V and 4 bases from J; junction bases left unmatched: 13.

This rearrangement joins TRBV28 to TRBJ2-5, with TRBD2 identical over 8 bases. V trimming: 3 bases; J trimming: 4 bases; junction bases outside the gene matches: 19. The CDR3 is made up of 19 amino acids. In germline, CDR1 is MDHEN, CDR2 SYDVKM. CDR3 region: CASSLSLWTRRGGPETQYF. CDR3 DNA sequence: TGTGCCAGCAGTTTGAGCTTATGGACAAGACGGGGGGGCCCAGAGACCCAGTACTTC.

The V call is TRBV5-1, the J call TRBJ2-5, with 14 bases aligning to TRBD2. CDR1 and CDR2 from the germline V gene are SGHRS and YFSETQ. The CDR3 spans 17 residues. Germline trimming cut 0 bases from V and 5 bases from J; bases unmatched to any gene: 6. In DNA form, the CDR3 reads TGCGCCAGCAGCTTGGAGACTAGCGGGAGGGCCCGGGAGACCCAGTACTTC. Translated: CASSLETSGRARETQYF.

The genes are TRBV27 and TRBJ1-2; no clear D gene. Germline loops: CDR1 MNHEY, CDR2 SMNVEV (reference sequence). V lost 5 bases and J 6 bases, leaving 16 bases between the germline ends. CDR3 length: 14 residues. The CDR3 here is CASSPGQFTHGYTF. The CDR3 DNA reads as TGTGCCAGCAGTCCTGGGCAGTTTACCCATGGCTACACCTTC.

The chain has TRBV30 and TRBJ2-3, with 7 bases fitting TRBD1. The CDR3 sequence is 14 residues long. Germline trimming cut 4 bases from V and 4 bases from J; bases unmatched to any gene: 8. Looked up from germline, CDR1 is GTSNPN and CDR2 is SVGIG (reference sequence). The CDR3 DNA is TGTGCCTGGACCCGGACAGGAGGACCAGATACGCAGTATTTT. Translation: CAWTRTGGPDTQYF.

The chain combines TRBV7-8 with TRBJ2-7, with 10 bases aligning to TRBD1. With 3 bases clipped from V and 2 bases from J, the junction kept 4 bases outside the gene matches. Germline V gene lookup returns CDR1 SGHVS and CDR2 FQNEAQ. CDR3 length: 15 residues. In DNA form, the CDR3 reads TGTGCCAGCAGCTTTCCGGGACAGGGGACCTACGAGCAGTACTTC. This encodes CASSFPGQGTYEQYF. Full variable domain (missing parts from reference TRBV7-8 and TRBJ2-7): GAGVSQSPRYKVAKRGQDVALRCDPISGHVSLFWYQQALGQGPEFLTYFQNEAQLDKSGLPSDRFFAERPEGSVSTLKIQRTQQEDSAVYLCASSFPGQGTYEQYFGPGTRLTVT.

This chain's CDR3 is CSVDGDRDQETQYF. CDR3 nucleotides: TGCAGCGTTGATGGGGACAGGGATCAAGAGACCCAGTACTTC. The rearrangement joins TRBV29-1 to TRBJ2-5; TRBD1 matches at 9 bases. The CDR3 has 14 residues. Looked up from germline, CDR1 is SQVTM and CDR2 is ANQGSEA. V shed 3 bases, J shed 2 bases, and the junction held 4 bases outside the gene matches.

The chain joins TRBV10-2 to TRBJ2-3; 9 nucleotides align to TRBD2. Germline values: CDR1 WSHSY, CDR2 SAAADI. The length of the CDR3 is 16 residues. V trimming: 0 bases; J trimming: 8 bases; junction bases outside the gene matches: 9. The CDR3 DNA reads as TGCGCCAGCAGTGAGTCGGCGGGAGGGCCCCTCCCTACGCAGTATTTT. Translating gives CASSESAGGPLPTQYF.

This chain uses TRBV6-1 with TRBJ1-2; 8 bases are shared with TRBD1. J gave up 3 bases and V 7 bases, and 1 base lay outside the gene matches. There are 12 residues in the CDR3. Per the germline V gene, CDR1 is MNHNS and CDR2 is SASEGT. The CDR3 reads CASTQGDYGYTF. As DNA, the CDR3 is TGTGCCAGCACACAGGGGGACTATGGCTACACCTTC.

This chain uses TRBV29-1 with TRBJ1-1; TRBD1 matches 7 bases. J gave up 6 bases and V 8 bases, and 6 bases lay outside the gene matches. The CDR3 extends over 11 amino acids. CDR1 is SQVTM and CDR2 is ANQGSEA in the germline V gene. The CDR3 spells CSFRTGAEAFF. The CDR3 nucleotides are TGCAGCTTCCGGACAGGAGCTGAAGCTTTCTTT. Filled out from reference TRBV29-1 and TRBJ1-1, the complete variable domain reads SAVISQKPSRDICQRGTSLTIQCQVDSQVTMMFWYRQQPGQSLTLIATANQGSEATYESGFVIDKFPISRPNLTFSTLTVSNMSPEDSSIYLCSFRTGAEAFFGQGTRLTVV.

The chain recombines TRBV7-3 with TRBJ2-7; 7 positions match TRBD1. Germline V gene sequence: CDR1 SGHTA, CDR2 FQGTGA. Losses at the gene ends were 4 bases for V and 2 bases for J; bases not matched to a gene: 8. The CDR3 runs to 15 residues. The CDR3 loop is CASSSLTGTAYEQYF. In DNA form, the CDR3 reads TGTGCCAGCAGCTCTTTAACCGGGACAGCCTACGAGCAGTACTTC. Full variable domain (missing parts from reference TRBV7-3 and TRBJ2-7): GAGVSQTPSNKVTEKGKYVELRCDPISGHTALYWYRQSLGQGPEFLIYFQGTGAADDSGLPNDRFFAVRPEGSVSTLKIQRTERGDSAVYLCASSSLTGTAYEQYFGPGTRLTVT.

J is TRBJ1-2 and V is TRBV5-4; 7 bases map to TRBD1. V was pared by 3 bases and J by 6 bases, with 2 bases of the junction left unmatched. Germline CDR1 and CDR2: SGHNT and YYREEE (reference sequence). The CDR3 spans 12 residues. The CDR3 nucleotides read TGTGCCAGCAGCTCCAGGGGGAATGGCTACACCTTC. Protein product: CASSSRGNGYTF. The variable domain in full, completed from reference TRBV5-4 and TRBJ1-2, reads ETGVTQSPTHLIKTRGQQVTLRCSSQSGHNTVSWYQQALGQGPQFIFQYYREEENGRGNFPPRFSGLQFPNYSSELNVNALELDDSALYLCASSSRGNGYTFGSGTRLTVV.

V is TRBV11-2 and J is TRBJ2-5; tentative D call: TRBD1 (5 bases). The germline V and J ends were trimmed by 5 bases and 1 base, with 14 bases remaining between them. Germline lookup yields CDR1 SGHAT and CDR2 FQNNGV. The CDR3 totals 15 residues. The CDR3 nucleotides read TGTGCCAGCAGCGCCCGAGACAGACTCCAAGAGACCCAGTACTTC. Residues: CASSARDRLQETQYF.

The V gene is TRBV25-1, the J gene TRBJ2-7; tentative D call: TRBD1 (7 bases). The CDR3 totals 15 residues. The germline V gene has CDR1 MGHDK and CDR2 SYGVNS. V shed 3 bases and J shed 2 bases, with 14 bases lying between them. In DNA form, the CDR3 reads TGTGCCAGCAGTGACCGGGACAGCGGGCCCTACGAGCAGTACTTC. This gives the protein CASSDRDSGPYEQYF.

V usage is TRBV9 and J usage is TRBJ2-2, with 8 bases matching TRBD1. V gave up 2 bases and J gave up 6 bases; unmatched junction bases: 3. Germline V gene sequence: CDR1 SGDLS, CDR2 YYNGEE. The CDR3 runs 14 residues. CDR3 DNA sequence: TGTGCCAGCAGCGTCCGACAGGGGCCCGGGGAGCTGTTTTTT. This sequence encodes CASSVRQGPGELFF.

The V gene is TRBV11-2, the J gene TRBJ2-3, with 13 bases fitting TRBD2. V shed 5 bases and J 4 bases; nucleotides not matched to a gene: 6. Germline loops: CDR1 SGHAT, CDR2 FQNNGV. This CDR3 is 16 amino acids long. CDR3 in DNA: TGTGCCAGCAGCCCAGGACTAGCGGGAGTTTCAGATACGCAGTATTTT. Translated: CASSPGLAGVSDTQYF.

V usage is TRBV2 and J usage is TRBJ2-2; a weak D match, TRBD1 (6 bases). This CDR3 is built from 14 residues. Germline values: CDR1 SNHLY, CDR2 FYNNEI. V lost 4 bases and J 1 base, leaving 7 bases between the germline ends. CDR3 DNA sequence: TGTGCCAGCAGTGGACAGGTGAACACCGGGGAGCTGTTTTTT. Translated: CASSGQVNTGELFF.

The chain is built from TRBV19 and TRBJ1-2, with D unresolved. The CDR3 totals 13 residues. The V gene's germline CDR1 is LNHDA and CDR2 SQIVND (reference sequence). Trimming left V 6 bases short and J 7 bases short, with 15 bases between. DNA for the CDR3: TGTGCCAGTAGGCCCGGACTTGTACTTGGCTACACCTTC. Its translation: CASRPGLVLGYTF. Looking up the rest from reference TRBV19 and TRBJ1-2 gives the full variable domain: DGGITQSPKYLFRKEGQNVTLSCEQNLNHDAMYWYRQDPGQGLRLIYYSQIVNDFQKGDIAEGYSVSREKKESFPLTVTSAQKNPTAFYLCASRPGLVLGYTFGSGTRLTVV.

The CDR3 here is CASSTGRDRGETQYF. The CDR3 bases are TGTGCCAGTAGTACTGGCAGGGACAGGGGAGAGACCCAGTACTTC. This chain uses TRBV19 with TRBJ2-5; 10 bases agree with TRBD1. Germline V gives CDR1 LNHDA, CDR2 SQIVND (reference sequence). This CDR3 is built from 15 residues. Trimming took 4 bases from V and 4 from J; bases not matched to a gene: 6.

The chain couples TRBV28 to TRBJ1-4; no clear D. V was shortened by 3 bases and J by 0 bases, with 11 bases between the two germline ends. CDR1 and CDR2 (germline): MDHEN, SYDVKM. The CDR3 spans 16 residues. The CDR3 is CASSFPPRTTNEKLFF. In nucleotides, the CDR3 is TGTGCCAGCAGTTTCCCCCCCAGAACAACTAATGAAAAACTGTTTTTT. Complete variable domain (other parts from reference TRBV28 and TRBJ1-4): DVKVTQSSRYLVKRTGEKVFLECVQDMDHENMFWYRQDPGLGLRLIYFSYDVKMKEKGDIPEGYSVSREKKERFSLILESASTNQTSMYLCASSFPPRTTNEKLFFGSGTQLSVL.